These T cell receptor beta chains were read from a single sample in a study of memory CD4+ T cells and cytomegalovirus serostatus. Clones were read by immunoSEQ multiplex PCR, and TCRdb kept only the in-frame ones, dropping some. Of around 38,000 clones listed, about three quarters were seen once; the top ten hold 5% to 7%. Sequenced: memory CD4+ T cells from blood. These receptors all stem from an adult in good health and CMV-seronegative. Both conserved end residues are trimmed from each CDR3. Clone sizes are given selectively: once, few, many, or a class where the clone is expanded.

V,J,size,CDR3
TRBV5-1,TRBJ1-3,NA,ATKSSPGGNTIY
TRBV5-6,TRBJ2-7,NA,ASSMGSGTGMVQY
TRBV30,TRBJ1-2,NA,AWSVTSWNGYT
TRBV6-1,TRBJ2-6,NA,ASSVGGANVLT
TRBV7-2,TRBJ2-7,NA,ASSLDSGGIYEQY
TRBV9,TRBJ1-1,NA,ASSTWTGDTNTEAF
TRBV30,TRBJ1-2,once,ALTDGGIYYGYT
TRBV28,TRBJ1-2,NA,ASRPYDGGYT
TRBV7-2,TRBJ1-4,few,ASSLRGDSNEKLF
TRBV9,TRBJ1-1,few,ASSVGFGTEAF
TRBV2,TRBJ1-2,NA,ASSEGSGFGYGYT
TRBV5-4,TRBJ1-1,NA,ASNGQGAANTEAF
TRBV27,TRBJ1-5,NA,ASSHRFDQPQH
TRBV27,TRBJ2-7,NA,ASTSPTRAYEQY
TRBV6-5,TRBJ1-1,NA,ASSFRRGRRGTEAF
TRBV7-3,TRBJ2-1,few,ASSLGQNNEQF
TRBV6-1,TRBJ2-7,NA,ASSPPSRGQY
TRBV5-1,TRBJ2-1,NA,ASSLEPDNEQF
TRBV4-3,TRBJ1-4,NA,ASSQGGGGEVNEKLF
TRBV23-1,TRBJ2-7,once,ASPPPDTWMREQY
TRBV5-1,TRBJ2-3,NA,ASSLGSGGPDTQY
TRBV7-9,TRBJ1-1,few,ASSPQGPYTEAF
TRBV2,TRBJ2-2,NA,ASGGVTVNTGELF
TRBV4-3,TRBJ1-2,NA,ASSQDAQDSNGYT
TRBV5-6,TRBJ2-5,NA,ASRQGQGWQTQY
TRBV5-1,TRBJ1-3,NA,ASSFRPTGAGNTIY
TRBV10-3,TRBJ1-4,NA,AIPHGDRGGEKLF
TRBV5-1,TRBJ2-5,once,ASSLGGTSEGGFQETQY
TRBV19,TRBJ2-2,NA,ASSSKGANTGELF
TRBV7-2,TRBJ1-2,NA,ASSLGQGNFNGYT
TRBV5-6,TRBJ2-5,NA,ASSYSGIRSETQY
TRBV28,TRBJ2-1,NA,ASSSGPKSTSYNEQF
TRBV4-3,TRBJ1-4,NA,ASSQLGGREKLF
TRBV4-2,TRBJ2-1,once,ASSQRSSGKSNEQF
TRBV28,TRBJ2-3,few,ASTPPSGAPSTDTQY
TRBV2,TRBJ2-7,NA,ASSGTGNEQY
TRBV18,TRBJ2-7,NA,ASSPTIEGVSNEQY
TRBV25-1,TRBJ1-2,few,ASSEDRGAHGYT
TRBV6-5,TRBJ1-2,NA,ASSPLRQGGYT
TRBV6-6,TRBJ1-2,NA,ASSYSEGYGYT
TRBV6-1,TRBJ2-3,NA,ASSESVGFNTQY
TRBV4-3,TRBJ1-3,NA,ASSQAIENTIY
TRBV28,TRBJ1-1,once,ASTPTLFKAF
TRBV25-1,TRBJ1-1,few,ASSRQAEAF
TRBV18,TRBJ1-2,NA,ASSPTRGTNGYT
TRBV10-1,TRBJ2-6,NA,ASSVAAQSRANVLT
TRBV28,TRBJ1-5,medium-sized,ASSPLETQNYSNQPQH
TRBV27,TRBJ1-5,NA,ASSLSGTGVIKQPQH
TRBV7-2,TRBJ1-1,few,ASNRRGDVSSEAF
TRBV7-6,TRBJ2-7,NA,ASSLYQAEQY
TRBV2,TRBJ2-7,few,ASSLLQSYEQY
TRBV5-1,TRBJ2-3,NA,ASSVSGTGSTDTQY
TRBV7-2,TRBJ2-7,NA,ASSSPARTGNYEQY
TRBV10-2,TRBJ2-1,NA,ASSEGDEQF
TRBV7-8,TRBJ1-4,NA,ASSLDGTGSWDEKLF
TRBV7-9,TRBJ2-2,NA,ASSHDRGNTGELF
TRBV4-3,TRBJ2-3,NA,ASSQDTGTSGRFDTQY
TRBV28,TRBJ1-2,NA,ASTPIGPAKGYT
TRBV5-6,TRBJ1-1,NA,ASSLGLTTAF